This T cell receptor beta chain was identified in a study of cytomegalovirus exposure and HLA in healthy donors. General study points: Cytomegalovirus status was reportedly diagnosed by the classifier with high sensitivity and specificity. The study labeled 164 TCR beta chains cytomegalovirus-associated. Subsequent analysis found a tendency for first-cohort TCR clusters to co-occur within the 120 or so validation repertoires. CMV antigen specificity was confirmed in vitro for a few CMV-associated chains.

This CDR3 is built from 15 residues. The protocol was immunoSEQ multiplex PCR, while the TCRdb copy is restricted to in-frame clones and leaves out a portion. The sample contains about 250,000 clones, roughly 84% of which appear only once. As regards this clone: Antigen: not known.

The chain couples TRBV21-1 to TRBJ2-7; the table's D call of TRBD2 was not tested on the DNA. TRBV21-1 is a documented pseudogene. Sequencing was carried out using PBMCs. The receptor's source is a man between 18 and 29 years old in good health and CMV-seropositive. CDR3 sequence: CASNNLYREGCEQYF. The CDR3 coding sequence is TGTGCCAGCAACAACCTCTACAGGGAGGGTTGCGAGCAGTACTTC.